Following are 2 T cell receptor beta chains from one sample sequenced in a study of shared clonotypes between healthy human individuals. TCRdb keeps only in-frame clones here, not all; method: immunoSEQ multiplex PCR. Among about 2.3 million clones listed, 85% to 95% were seen once. Sequenced: naive CD4+ T cells from PBMCs. Indicated subset: CD45RA+ positively selected. The origin of the receptors is a man aged 18 to 35 in good health. Some clones in this sample may be carry-over from other donors' samples.

The chain carries TRBV28 and TRBJ2-1; D perhaps matches TRBD2 (7 bases). Germline V gene lookup returns CDR1 MDHEN and CDR2 SYDVKM. The ends were cut back, 6 bases at V and 4 bases at J, with 16 bases in the middle. There are 15 residues in the CDR3. The CDR3 DNA is TGTGCCAGCAGCCCCTGGGCGGGGGCTTACAATGAGCAGTTCTTC. This codes for CASSPWAGAYNEQFF.

The rearrangement links TRBV6-5 to TRBJ1-1, with unresolved D. Germline V gene data show CDR1 as MNHEY and CDR2 as SVGAGI. V shed 2 bases and J shed 3 bases, with 7 bases lying between them. The CDR3 is made up of 13 amino acids. The CDR3 loop is CASSYKVDTEAFF. The DNA for the CDR3 is TGTGCCAGCAGTTACAAAGTGGACACTGAAGCTTTCTTT.